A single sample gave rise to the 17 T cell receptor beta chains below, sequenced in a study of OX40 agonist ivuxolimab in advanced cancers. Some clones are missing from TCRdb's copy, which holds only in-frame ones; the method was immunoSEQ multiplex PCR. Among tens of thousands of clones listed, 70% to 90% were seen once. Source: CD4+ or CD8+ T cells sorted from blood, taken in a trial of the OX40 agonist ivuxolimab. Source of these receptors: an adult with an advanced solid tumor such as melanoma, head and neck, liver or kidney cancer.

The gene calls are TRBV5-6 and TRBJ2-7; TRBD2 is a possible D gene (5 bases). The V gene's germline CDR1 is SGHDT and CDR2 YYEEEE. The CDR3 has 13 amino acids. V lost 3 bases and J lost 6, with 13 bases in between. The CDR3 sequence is CASSWGAEAEQYF. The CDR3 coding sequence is TGTGCCAGCAGCTGGGGAGCTGAAGCCGAGCAGTACTTC.

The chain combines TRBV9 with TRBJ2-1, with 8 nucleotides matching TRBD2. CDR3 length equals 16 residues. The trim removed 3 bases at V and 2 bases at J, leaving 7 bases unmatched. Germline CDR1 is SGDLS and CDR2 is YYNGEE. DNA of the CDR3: TGTGCCAGCAGCGCAGGAGCGGGGGAAGCCTACAATGAGCAGTTCTTC. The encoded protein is CASSAGAGEAYNEQFF.

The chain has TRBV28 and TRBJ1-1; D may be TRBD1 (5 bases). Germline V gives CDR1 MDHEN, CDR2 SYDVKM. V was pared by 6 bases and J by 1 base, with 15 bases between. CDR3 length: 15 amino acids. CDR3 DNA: TGTGCCAGCAGCCTCTTAATAACAGGGAACACTGAAGCTTTCTTT. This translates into CASSLLITGNTEAFF.

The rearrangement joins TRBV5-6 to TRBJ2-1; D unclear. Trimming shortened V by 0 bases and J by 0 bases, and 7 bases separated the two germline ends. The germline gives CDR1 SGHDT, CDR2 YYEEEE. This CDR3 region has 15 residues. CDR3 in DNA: TGTGCCAGCAGCTTGGTAGTGCCCTCCTACAATGAGCAGTTCTTC. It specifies CASSLVVPSYNEQFF.

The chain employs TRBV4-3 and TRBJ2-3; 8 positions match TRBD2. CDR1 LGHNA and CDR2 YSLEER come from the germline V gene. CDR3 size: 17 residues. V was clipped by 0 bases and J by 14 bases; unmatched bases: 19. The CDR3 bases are TGCGCCAGCAGCCAAGATCTTGGCGGGGGGCCCAATTATCGTCGGTATTTT. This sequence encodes CASSQDLGGGPNYRRYF.

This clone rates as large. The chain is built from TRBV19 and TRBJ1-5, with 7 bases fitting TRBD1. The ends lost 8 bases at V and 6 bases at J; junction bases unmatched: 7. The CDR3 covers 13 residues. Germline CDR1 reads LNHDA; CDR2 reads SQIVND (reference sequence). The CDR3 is CASVTGEGQPQHF. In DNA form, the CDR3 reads TGTGCCAGTGTCACAGGGGAAGGTCAGCCCCAGCATTTT.

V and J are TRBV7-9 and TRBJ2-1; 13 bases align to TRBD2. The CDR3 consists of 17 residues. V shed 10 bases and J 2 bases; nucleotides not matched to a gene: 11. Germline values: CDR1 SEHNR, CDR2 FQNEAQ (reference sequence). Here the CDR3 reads CANQLAGGGHPYNEQFF. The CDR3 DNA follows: TGTGCCAACCAACTAGCGGGGGGGGGCCACCCCTACAATGAGCAGTTCTTC.

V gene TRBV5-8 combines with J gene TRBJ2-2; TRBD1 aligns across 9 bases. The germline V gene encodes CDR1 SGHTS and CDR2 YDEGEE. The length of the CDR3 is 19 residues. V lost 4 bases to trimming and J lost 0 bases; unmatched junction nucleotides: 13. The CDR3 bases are TGTGCCAGCAGCACCGATCGGGACAGGGTTTTCACGAACACCGGGGAGCTGTTTTTT. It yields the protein CASSTDRDRVFTNTGELFF.

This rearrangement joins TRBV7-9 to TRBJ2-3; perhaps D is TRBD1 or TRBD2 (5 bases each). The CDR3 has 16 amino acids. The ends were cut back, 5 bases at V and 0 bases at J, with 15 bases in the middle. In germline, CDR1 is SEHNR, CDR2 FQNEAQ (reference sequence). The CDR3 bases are TGTGCCAGCAGCACACCCTTCCGGGACAGCACAGATACGCAGTATTTT. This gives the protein CASSTPFRDSTDTQYF.

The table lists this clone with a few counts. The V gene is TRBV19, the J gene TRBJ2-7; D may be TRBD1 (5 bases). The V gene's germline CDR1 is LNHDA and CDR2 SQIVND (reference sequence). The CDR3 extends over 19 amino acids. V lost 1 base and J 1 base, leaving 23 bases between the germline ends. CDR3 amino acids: CASSIARLGRQGHSYEQYF. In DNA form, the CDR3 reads TGTGCCAGTAGTATAGCCCGGTTAGGTCGGCAGGGTCATTCCTACGAGCAGTACTTC.

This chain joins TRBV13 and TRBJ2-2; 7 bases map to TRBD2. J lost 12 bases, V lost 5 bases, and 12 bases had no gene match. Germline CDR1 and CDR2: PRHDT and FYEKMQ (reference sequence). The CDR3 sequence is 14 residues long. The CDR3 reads CASSPPRAGRQLFF. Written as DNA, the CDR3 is TGTGCCAGCAGCCCCCCCCGGGCCGGGAGGCAGCTGTTTTTT.

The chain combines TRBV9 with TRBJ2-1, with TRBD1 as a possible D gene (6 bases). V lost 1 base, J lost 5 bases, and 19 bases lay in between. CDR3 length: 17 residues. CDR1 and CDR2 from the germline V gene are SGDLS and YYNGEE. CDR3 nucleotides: TGTGCCAGCAGCGTAACTTGGCCGGACAGCATTAACAATGAGCAGTTCTTC. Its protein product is CASSVTWPDSINNEQFF.

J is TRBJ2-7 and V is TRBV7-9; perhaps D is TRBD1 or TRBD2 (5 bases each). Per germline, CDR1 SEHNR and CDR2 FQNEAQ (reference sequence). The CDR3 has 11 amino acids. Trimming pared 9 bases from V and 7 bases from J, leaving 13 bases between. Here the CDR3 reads CASGGTGEQYF. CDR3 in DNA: TGTGCCAGTGGGGGAACGGGTGAGCAGTACTTC.

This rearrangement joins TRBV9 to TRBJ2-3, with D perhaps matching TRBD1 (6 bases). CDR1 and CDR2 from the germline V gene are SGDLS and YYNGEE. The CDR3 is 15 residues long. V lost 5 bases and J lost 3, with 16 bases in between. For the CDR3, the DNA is TGTGCCAGCAGTTTTCCGGGACACCAAACAGATACGCAGTATTTT. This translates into CASSFPGHQTDTQYF.

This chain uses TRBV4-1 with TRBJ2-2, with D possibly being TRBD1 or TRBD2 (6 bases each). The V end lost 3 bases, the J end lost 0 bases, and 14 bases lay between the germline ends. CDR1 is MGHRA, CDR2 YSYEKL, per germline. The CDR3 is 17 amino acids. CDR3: CASSQEGEAANTGELFF. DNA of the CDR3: TGCGCCAGCAGCCAGGAGGGGGAAGCGGCGAACACCGGGGAGCTGTTTTTT.

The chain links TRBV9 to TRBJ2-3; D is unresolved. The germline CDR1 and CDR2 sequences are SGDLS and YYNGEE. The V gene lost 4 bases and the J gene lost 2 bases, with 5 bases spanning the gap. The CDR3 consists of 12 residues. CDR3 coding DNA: TGTGCCAGCAGCTACCTCACAGATACGCAGTATTTT. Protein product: CASSYLTDTQYF.

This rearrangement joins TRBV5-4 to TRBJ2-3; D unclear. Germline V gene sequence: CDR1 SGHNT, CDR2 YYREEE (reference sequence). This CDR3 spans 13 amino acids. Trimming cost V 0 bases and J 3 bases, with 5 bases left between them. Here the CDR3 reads CASSLGGTDTQYF. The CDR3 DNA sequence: TGTGCCAGCAGCTTGGGGGGAACAGATACGCAGTATTTT.